This is a list of T cell receptor beta chains from one sample in a study of beta chain features in type 1 diabetes. Repertoires were generated with immunoSEQ multiplex PCR, while TCRdb's copy carries only in-frame clones and drops some. There are over 600,000 clones in the sample; around 11% occur only once, and roughly 0.12% lies in the top ten. Material: naive CD4+ T cells from blood. These receptors were collected from a young man with type 1 diabetes. The CDR3 runs from the conserved cysteine through the conserved F or W. A D gene is named only where the DNA matches it firmly. Where a row states a size, it is once, few, many or the class of an expanded clone; other rows omit it.

CDR3aa | CDR3nt | len | abundance | j_gene | v_gene | d_gene
CASSLGLAVHEQYF | TGTGCCAGCAGCTTGGGACTAGCGGTCCACGAGCAGTACTTC | 14 | few | TRBJ2-7 | TRBV5-6 | TRBD2
CASGLAGGNEQFF | TGTGCCAGCGGACTAGCGGGGGGTAATGAGCAGTTCTTC | 13 | few | TRBJ2-1 | TRBV11-2 | TRBD2
CASTGYNEQFF | TGTGCCAGCACTGGGTACAATGAGCAGTTCTTC | 11 | few | TRBJ2-1 | TRBV11-2 | NA
CASSFRSYGYTF | TGTGCCAGCAGTTTTCGGAGCTATGGCTACACCTTC | 12 | NA | TRBJ1-2 | TRBV28 | NA
CASSEAVGGQGTSQETQYF | TGTGCCAGCAGTGAAGCGGTGGGGGGTCAGGGGACCTCCCAAGAGACCCAGTACTTC | 19 | NA | TRBJ2-5 | TRBV2 | NA
CASSPGGGTPEAFF | TGTGCCAGCAGCCCCGGAGGCGGGACCCCTGAAGCTTTCTTT | 14 | NA | TRBJ1-1 | TRBV4-2 | NA
CASRKSGGAGTDTQYF | TGTGCCAGCAGGAAAAGCGGGGGGGCTGGCACAGATACGCAGTATTTT | 16 | NA | TRBJ2-3 | TRBV7-2 | TRBD2
CASTADRGGDTQYF | TGTGCCTCTACGGCGGACAGGGGAGGGGATACGCAGTATTTT | 14 | few | TRBJ2-3 | TRBV10-3 | TRBD1
CASSPKETGGPAGYTF | TGTGCCAGCAGCCCCAAGGAGACAGGGGGCCCAGCGGGCTACACCTTC | 16 | NA | TRBJ1-2 | TRBV5-4 | TRBD1
CASSVGQRNTEAFF | TGTGCCAGCAGCGTAGGACAGAGGAACACTGAAGCTTTCTTT | 14 | NA | TRBJ1-1 | TRBV9 | NA
CASRTGTGIIYEQYF | TGTGCCAGCAGAACCGGGACAGGGATTATCTACGAGCAGTACTTC | 15 | few | TRBJ2-7 | TRBV28 | TRBD1
CASSVGSGVGAGPQHF | TGTGCCAGCAGCGTAGGTTCGGGAGTAGGGGCAGGGCCCCAGCATTTT | 16 | NA | TRBJ1-5 | TRBV9 | NA
CASSIQGSGHNEQFF | TGTGCCAGTAGTATACAGGGGAGCGGCCACAATGAGCAGTTCTTC | 15 | few | TRBJ2-1 | TRBV19 | NA
CASRGGSYNSPLHF | TGTGCCAGCAGAGGGGGATCCTATAATTCACCCCTCCACTTT | 14 | few | TRBJ1-6 | TRBV9 | NA
CASSERENTGELFF | TGTGCCAGCAGTGAAAGAGAAAACACCGGGGAGCTGTTTTTT | 14 | NA | TRBJ2-2 | TRBV25-1 | NA
CASSIFIPGSWALTSNQPQHF | TGTGCCAGTAGTATCTTTATCCCGGGCAGCTGGGCCTTAACAAGCAATCAGCCCCAGCATTTT | 21 | NA | TRBJ1-5 | TRBV19 | NA
CSVEGQGQTEAFF | TGCAGCGTTGAGGGGCAGGGTCAGACTGAAGCTTTCTTT | 13 | few | TRBJ1-1 | TRBV29-1 | NA
CASREPGDTQYF | TGCGCCAGCAGGGAACCAGGGGATACGCAGTATTTT | 12 | NA | TRBJ2-3 | TRBV5-1 | NA
CASSTGYDGYTF | TGTGCCAGCTCCACAGGGTATGATGGCTACACCTTC | 12 | NA | TRBJ1-2 | TRBV27 | NA
CASRQGQANEKLFF | TGTGCCAGCAGACAGGGACAGGCTAATGAAAAACTGTTTTTT | 14 | NA | TRBJ1-4 | TRBV28 | TRBD1
CASSEGVTAYNEQFF | TGTGCCAGCAGTGAGGGGGTTACAGCCTACAATGAGCAGTTCTTC | 15 | NA | TRBJ2-1 | TRBV25-1 | NA
CASSRGTGELFF | TGTGCCAGCTCCAGAGGGACCGGGGAGCTGTTTTTT | 12 | NA | TRBJ2-2 | TRBV9 | NA
CASSEVGLANYGYTF | TGTGCCAGCAGTGAAGTAGGGCTGGCAAACTATGGCTACACCTTC | 15 | few | TRBJ1-2 | TRBV6-1 | NA
CASSEHIRTEAFF | TGTGCCAGCAGTGAACACATACGCACTGAAGCTTTCTTT | 13 | NA | TRBJ1-1 | TRBV25-1 | NA
CASTRAGTVYNEQFF | TGTGCCAGCACCCGCGCCGGGACAGTATACAATGAGCAGTTCTTC | 15 | few | TRBJ2-1 | TRBV7-8 | TRBD1
CASSQNRDEQYF | TGTGCCAGCAGCCAAAACAGGGACGAGCAGTACTTC | 12 | NA | TRBJ2-7 | TRBV6-5 | NA
CASSPSRSGANVLTF | TGTGCCAGCAGTCCAAGTCGCTCTGGGGCCAACGTCCTGACTTTC | 15 | NA | TRBJ2-6 | TRBV6-6 | NA
CSVEGGGHEQYF | TGCAGCGTCGAGGGAGGGGGGCACGAGCAGTACTTC | 12 | few | TRBJ2-7 | TRBV29-1 | NA
CASSPDRVGTDTQYF | TGTGCCAGCAGCCCGGACAGGGTGGGCACAGATACGCAGTATTTT | 15 | once | TRBJ2-3 | TRBV6-4 | TRBD1
CASSMRAAGPETQYF | TGTGCCAGTAGTATGAGGGCGGCAGGCCCAGAGACCCAGTACTTC | 15 | few | TRBJ2-5 | TRBV19 | NA
CSVRQNYGYTF | TGCAGCGTACGACAGAACTATGGCTACACCTTC | 11 | few | TRBJ1-2 | TRBV29-1 | NA
CASSLFGGQPQHF | TGTGCCAGCAGCTTGTTCGGGGGTCAGCCCCAGCATTTT | 13 | few | TRBJ1-5 | TRBV7-9 | NA
CASSPPGTDTQYF | TGTGCCAGCTCACCACCGGGTACAGATACGCAGTATTTT | 13 | NA | TRBJ2-3 | TRBV18 | NA
CASRWLQGGDQPQHF | TGTGCCAGCCGCTGGCTACAGGGGGGGGATCAGCCCCAGCATTTT | 15 | NA | TRBJ1-5 | TRBV6-1 | TRBD1
CAADRGHQETQYF | TGTGCTGCGGACAGGGGACACCAAGAGACCCAGTACTTC | 13 | few | TRBJ2-5 | TRBV30 | TRBD1